Below, one T cell receptor beta chain is given with its context. During its preparation, the TCRbeta library received unique molecular identifiers. TCRdb redid the calling of the PCR reads with MiXCR, one entry per CDR3 protein. The table shows some 550,000 distinct CDR3 sequences, with around 19% occurring only once. The entry originates in a study of T-cell reconstitution after alpha-beta-depleted transplantation in children. From germline, CDR1 is KGHSH and CDR2 LQKENI. After removal of 0 bases from V and 3 bases from J, the junction contained 6 bases not matched to a gene. The CDR3 length is 17 residues.

V usage is TRBV18 and J usage is TRBJ2-3, with TRBD2 matching 10 bases. This sequence was found in a human donor who donated a stem cell graft to a child with acute lymphoblastic leukemia. The sequencing here drew on PBMCs from the stem cell graft donor, taken from the stem cell graft. The CDR3 sequence is CASSPPTGTSDTDTQYF. The CDR3 DNA reads TGTGCCAGCTCACCACCGACCGGGACTAGCGATACAGATACGCAGTATTTT.